This T cell receptor (beta chain) stems from a study of T cells in Graves' hyperthyroidism and ophthalmopathy. This clonotype was picked up one time. V shed 3 bases, J shed 6 bases, and the junction held 7 bases outside the gene matches. CDR3 size: 15 residues. The germline V gene encodes CDR1 DFQATT and CDR2 SNEGSKA (reference sequence). Amplified TCR beta CDR3 regions came from RNA transcripts. First-round RT-PCR targeting the TCR CDR3 was performed with the HTBI primer set. A single record per CDR3 protein comes from TCRdb applying MiXCR to the multiplex PCR reads. The repertoire includes about 690,000 distinct CDR3 sequences, around 16% of them detected once, and roughly a sixth sits in the top ten.

The sequenced sample was blood. The chain uses TRBV20-1 and TRBJ2-7, with 14 bases that match TRBD2. The TCR sequence derives from a man aged 45 to 65 with Graves' hyperthyroidism. The CDR3 loop is CSASKPGTSGSEQYF. The CDR3 bases are TGCAGTGCTAGTAAACCCGGGACTAGCGGGAGCGAGCAGTACTTC.